This T cell receptor (beta chain) is from a study of CD8 T cells in Susac syndrome. Remarks on this clonotype: Its matching antigen is unknown.

This CDR3 has 17 amino acids. Germline lookup yields CDR1 SGDLS and CDR2 YYNGEE. The V and J ends lost 3 bases and 0 bases respectively, with 16 bases between them. It was treatment-naive patients with stable or active relapsing-remitting disease who made up the multiple sclerosis controls. Negative isolation yielded CD4+ and CD8+ T cells, and FACS enriched TEMRA cells. Study conclusions and caveats: The study acknowledged a relatively small number of individuals in its TCR sequencing and HLA analysis.

Reverse transcription of roughly 0.5 to 1 ug RNA was performed with random hexamers. A multiplex approach, immunoSEQ multiplex PCR, amplified TCR beta CDR3 across 54 Vbeta and 13 Jbeta. TCRdb used MiXCR to reprocess the immunoSEQ multiplex PCR reads, holding one entry per CDR3 protein. The table records around 200,000 distinct CDR3 sequences, just under 95% of them present only once. The material sequenced was CD4+ T cells from PBMCs. The sequence derives from a human donor with multiple sclerosis. The chain joins TRBV9 to TRBJ1-5; perhaps TRBD1 as D (6 bases). CDR3 loop: CASSDPWTDYSNQPQHF. The CDR3 region has the DNA TGTGCCAGCAGCGACCCTTGGACAGACTATAGCAATCAGCCCCAGCATTTT.